One T cell receptor (beta chain) is described in this entry. The observed sequence ends 3 residues before the CDR3 terminus, with the missing tail filled in from the germline J gene. TCRdb's table, derived via immunoSEQ multiplex PCR, lists solely in-frame clones and lacks some. The repertoire shows 9,000 to 15,000 clones; the top ten hold roughly 25%. The data are from a study of T cells in women clearing cervical HPV infection. Overall study context: Cases were women with histologically confirmed HPV16-related CIN3 or worse, including a couple of invasive cancers. Controls gave blood once infection was undetectable; cases at lesion identification.

MY09/MY11 PCR detected cervical HPV DNA; dot-blot assigned genotypes. Trimming took 4 bases from V and 1 from J; bases not matched to a gene: 2. In germline, CDR1 is ENHRY, CDR2 SYGVKD. The CDR3 has 14 amino acids. The J gene is TRBJ2-3, the V gene TRBV10-3; 7 bases map to TRBD1. The sequenced sample was blood buffy coat. This clonotype was obtained from a woman aged 18-70 years with a cervical HPV16 infection that either progressed to CIN3+ or cleared (not recorded which). CDR3 residues: CAISAGQGTDTQYF. Incomplete CDR3 DNA: TGTGCCATCAGTGCTGGACAGGGCACAGATACG.